The next 8 T cell receptor beta chains were all read from a single sample in a study of CD8+ T cells in alopecia areata. Treatment indicated: oral pan-JAK inhibitor, 5-10 mg twice daily. Extracted RNA was reverse transcribed into cDNA, the sequencing template. Sequencing used immunoSEQ multiplex PCR; TCRdb keeps in-frame clones, though not all of them. The table lists about 190,000 clones, 60% to 70% of them singletons. The sequencing here drew on CD4+ T cells sorted from blood, taken at week 4, from a patient treated with tofacitinib. All receptors come from a human donor with alopecia areata.

The rearrangement uses TRBV27 and TRBJ2-3; D tentatively fits TRBD1 or TRBD2 (5 bases each). This CDR3 comprises 14 residues. Germline loops: CDR1 MNHEY, CDR2 SMNVEV (reference sequence). Trimming cost V 6 bases and J 4 bases, with 14 bases left between them. The CDR3 is CASSQGDRSDTQYF. The CDR3 region has the DNA TGTGCCAGCAGCCAGGGAGATCGCTCAGATACGCAGTATTTT.

This clone has just one count. J is TRBJ2-7 and V is TRBV9, with 13 bases fitting TRBD2. Germline V gene lookup returns CDR1 SGDLS and CDR2 YYNGEE. V lost 5 bases and J lost 4; bases outside the gene matches: 9. The CDR3 is 16 residues long. CDR3 DNA sequence: TGTGCCAGCAGTGCCGGACTAGCGGGAGTCCCGTACGAGCAGTACTTC. Protein sequence: CASSAGLAGVPYEQYF.

The chain uses TRBV30 and TRBJ1-2; D perhaps matches TRBD1 (6 bases). The CDR3 extends over 14 amino acids. The V and J ends lost 0 bases and 5 bases respectively, with 13 bases between them. The germline CDR1 and CDR2 sequences are GTSNPN and SVGIG (reference sequence). This chain's CDR3 is CAWSVSRGGYGYTF. DNA of the CDR3: TGTGCCTGGAGTGTATCAAGGGGGGGATATGGCTACACCTTC.

The V and J genes are TRBV29-1 and TRBJ2-2, with D unresolved. From germline, CDR1 is SQVTM and CDR2 ANQGSEA. There are 14 residues in the CDR3. V was cut by 7 bases and J by 4 bases, with 16 bases left in between. The CDR3 DNA reads as TGCAGCGCAGACCGGGCAACGGGCACCGGGGAGCTGTTTTTT. It encodes CSADRATGTGELFF.

This clone was seen once. The chain uses TRBV30 and TRBJ2-1; no reliable D call. The CDR3 has 11 residues. V gave up 1 base and J gave up 8 bases, with 6 bases separating them. CDR1 is GTSNPN and CDR2 is SVGIG in the germline V gene (reference sequence). CDR3 sequence (DNA): TGTGCCTGGAGTGACTTTTATGAGCAGTTCTTC. Encoded protein: CAWSDFYEQFF.

The chain joins TRBV27 to TRBJ2-1; 13 nucleotides align to TRBD2. CDR1 is MNHEY and CDR2 is SMNVEV in the germline V gene (reference sequence). Germline trimming cut 8 bases from V and 8 bases from J; bases unmatched to any gene: 6. This CDR3 contains 14 residues. The CDR3 sequence: CASRGTSGNYEQFF. Written as DNA, the CDR3 is TGTGCCAGCCGAGGGACTAGCGGGAACTATGAGCAGTTCTTC.

This clone was detected only a few times. The J gene is TRBJ2-1, the V gene TRBV4-3, with TRBD2 identical over 12 bases. Losses at the gene ends were 0 bases for V and 0 bases for J; bases not matched to a gene: 3. Per the germline V gene, CDR1 is LGHNA and CDR2 is YSLEER. CDR3 length equals 18 residues. The CDR3 here is CASSQETSGSRSYNEQFF. Here the CDR3 DNA reads TGCGCCAGCAGCCAAGAGACTAGCGGGAGCCGCTCCTACAATGAGCAGTTCTTC.

The chain joins TRBV30 to TRBJ2-1, with a possible D match to TRBD2 (5 bases). V was pared by 0 bases and J by 9 bases, with 21 bases between. CDR1 GTSNPN and CDR2 SVGIG come from the germline V gene (reference sequence). CDR3 size: 16 residues. The CDR3 reads CAWSVNGIGGRGEQFF. CDR3 nucleotide sequence: TGTGCCTGGAGTGTAAACGGGATAGGAGGTCGGGGTGAGCAGTTCTTC.